This TCR beta chain was observed in a study of monozygotic twins with inflammatory bowel disease. This CDR3 is built from 12 residues. CDR1 is SQVTM, CDR2 ANQGSEA, per germline. TCRdb re-analyzed the 5' RACE reads; it lists each CDR3 protein once, without DNA. The sample's table shows about 170,000 distinct CDR3 sequences. This clonotype was sampled from a human donor with ulcerative colitis or Crohn's disease, or a healthy co-twin of an affected twin (not recorded which). The chain couples TRBV29-1 to TRBJ2-7; the D gene TCRdb calls, TRBD1, cannot be checked with no DNA. Sequencing input: blood. The CDR3 is CSAQGQGIWQYF.